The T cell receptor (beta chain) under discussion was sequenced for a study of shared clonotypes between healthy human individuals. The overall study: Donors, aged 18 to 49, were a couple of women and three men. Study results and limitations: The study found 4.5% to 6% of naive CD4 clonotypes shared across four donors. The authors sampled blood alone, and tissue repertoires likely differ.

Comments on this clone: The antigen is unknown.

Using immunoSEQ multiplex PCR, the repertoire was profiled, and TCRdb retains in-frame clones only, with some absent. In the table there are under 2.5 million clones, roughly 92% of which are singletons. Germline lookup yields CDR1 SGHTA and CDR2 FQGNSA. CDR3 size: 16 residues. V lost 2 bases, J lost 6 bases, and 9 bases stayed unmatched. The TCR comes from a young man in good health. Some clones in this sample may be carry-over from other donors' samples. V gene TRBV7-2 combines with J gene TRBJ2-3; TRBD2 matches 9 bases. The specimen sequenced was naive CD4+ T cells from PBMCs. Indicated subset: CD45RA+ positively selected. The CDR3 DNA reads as TGTGCCAGCAGCTTACAAGCGGGAGGATCGTACGATACGCAGTATTTT. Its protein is CASSLQAGGSYDTQYF.